Presented here are 26 T cell receptor beta chains from one specimen sequenced in a study of blood T cell repertoires in COVID-19. Data came from immunoSEQ multiplex PCR; TCRdb stores just in-frame clones and leaves some out. The table shows around 150,000 clones, with 80% to 90% occurring only once. The specimen sequenced was PBMCs or T cells enriched from blood (not recorded which). The source is a man aged 45-60 years who had recovered from COVID-19.

This clone showed up just once. The chain uses TRBV2 and TRBJ2-6; maybe TRBD2 (5 bases). Germline values: CDR1 SNHLY, CDR2 FYNNEI. The CDR3 has 13 amino acids. The V end was cut by 11 bases, the J end by 2 bases, with 10 bases between. The CDR3 DNA reads as TGTGCCGGGAGCGCGCCTGGGGCCAACGTCCTGACTTTC. Encoded protein: CAGSAPGANVLTF.

The rearrangement links TRBV18 to TRBJ1-3; TRBD1 matches 9 bases. Germline CDR1 and CDR2: KGHSH and LQKENI. V lost 0 bases, J lost 4 bases, and 7 bases stayed unmatched. The CDR3 is 17 residues long. The CDR3 DNA is TGTGCCAGCTCACCACCGGCCAGGACAGGGGCCGGAAACACCATATATTTT. Encoded protein: CASSPPARTGAGNTIYF.

The rearrangement joins TRBV27 to TRBJ2-7; TRBD1 matches 10 bases. The CDR3 contains 15 residues. Germline V gene sequence: CDR1 MNHEY, CDR2 SMNVEV (reference sequence). The V gene end was trimmed by 3 bases and the J gene end by 3 bases; junction bases not matched to a gene: 5. The chain's CDR3 is CASSFKTGGNYEQYF. DNA for the CDR3: TGTGCCAGCAGTTTTAAGACAGGGGGCAACTACGAGCAGTACTTC.

The V call is TRBV19, the J call TRBJ1-2; D is unresolved. CDR1 and CDR2 from the germline V gene are LNHDA and SQIVND (reference sequence). The CDR3 is 13 residues long. V shed 3 bases and J shed 8 bases, with 13 bases lying between them. The CDR3 DNA sequence: TGTGCCAGTAGTATTGTGGGGAGCGGCGGCTACACCTTC. It specifies CASSIVGSGGYTF.

This chain uses TRBV5-1 with TRBJ2-5; D remains ambiguous. V was shortened by 0 bases and J by 5 bases, with 8 bases between the two germline ends. Looked up from germline, CDR1 is SGHRS and CDR2 is YFSETQ. This CDR3 spans 13 amino acids. In nucleotides, the CDR3 is TGCGCCAGCAGCTTGGGTGGAGATGAGACCCAGTACTTC. Translated: CASSLGGDETQYF.

A remark on this clone: The same CDR3 arises from other DNA sequences in this sample as well. The chain employs TRBV4-2 and TRBJ2-5; 10 bases map to TRBD2. This CDR3 has 16 amino acids. CDR1 is LGHNA and CDR2 is YNFKEQ in the germline V gene. Trimming cost V 1 base and J 5 bases; bases outside gene matches: 7. CDR3 amino acids: CASSQGSGGAGETQYF. In DNA form, the CDR3 reads TGTGCCAGCAGCCAAGGGAGCGGGGGGGCCGGCGAGACCCAGTACTTC.

The rearrangement links TRBV11-2 to TRBJ1-5, with D maybe TRBD1 (5 bases). The CDR3 length is 13 residues. Germline V gene lookup returns CDR1 SGHAT and CDR2 FQNNGV. V lost 5 bases to trimming and J lost 5 bases, with 10 bases between them. CDR3 sequence reads: CASSPWGDQPQHF. The CDR3 region has the DNA TGTGCCAGCAGCCCTTGGGGGGATCAGCCCCAGCATTTT.

The chain carries TRBV5-4 and TRBJ1-4; TRBD1 matches at 8 bases. The ends lost 4 bases at V and 2 bases at J; junction bases unmatched: 7. The CDR3 is 16 residues long. Germline V gives CDR1 SGHNT, CDR2 YYREEE (reference sequence). The CDR3 here is CASSVTGTGTNEKLFF. The CDR3 region has the DNA TGTGCCAGCAGCGTGACCGGGACAGGTACTAATGAAAAACTGTTTTTT.

The V and J genes are TRBV18 and TRBJ1-5; the match to TRBD1 covers 8 bases. Looked up from germline, CDR1 is KGHSH and CDR2 is LQKENI. The CDR3 consists of 13 residues. Unmatched junction bases numbered 6, after V lost 5 bases and J lost 9 bases. In DNA, the CDR3 is TGTGCCAGCTCATCACAGGGGGTCTGGCCCCAGCATTTT. Its protein is CASSSQGVWPQHF. The complete variable domain, with remaining parts taken from reference TRBV18 and TRBJ1-5, reads NAGVMQNPRHLVRRRGQEARLRCSPMKGHSHVYWYRQLPEEGLKFMVYLQKENIIDESGMPKERFSAEFPKEGPSILRIQQVVRGDSAAYFCASSSQGVWPQHFGDGTRLSIL.

The chain employs TRBV6-5 and TRBJ2-2; a weak D match, TRBD1 (5 bases). CDR3 length: 16 residues. The germline CDR1 and CDR2 sequences are MNHEY and SVGAGI. V was pared by 0 bases and J by 3 bases, with 11 bases between. The CDR3 nucleotides are TGTGCCAGCAGTTACTCGGGGCCTGGGGACACCGGGGAGCTGTTTTTT. This codes for CASSYSGPGDTGELFF.

The chain recombines TRBV5-6 with TRBJ2-5, with 15 bases matching TRBD2. This CDR3 spans 14 amino acids. Trimming at V came to 5 bases and at J to 5 bases, leaving 1 base not matched to a gene. Germline values: CDR1 SGHDT, CDR2 YYEEEE. CDR3 nucleotide sequence: TGTGCCAGCAGTGGACTAGCGGGGGGGGAGACCCAGTACTTC. This codes for CASSGLAGGETQYF.

The CDR3 region has the DNA TGTGCCACCGGGACAGGGAAGGTCCACGATACGCAGTATTTT. Translation: CATGTGKVHDTQYF. This chain links TRBV6-6 with TRBJ2-3; 9 nucleotides line up with TRBD1. The germline V gene encodes CDR1 MNHNY and CDR2 SVGAGI (reference sequence). Losses at the gene ends were 10 bases for V and 6 bases for J; bases not matched to a gene: 11. This CDR3 spans 14 amino acids.

The chain carries TRBV14 and TRBJ1-5; 8 nucleotides agree with TRBD1. This CDR3 has 15 residues. CDR1 is SGHDN and CDR2 is FVKESK in the germline V gene. J lost 4 bases, V lost 4 bases, and 6 bases had no gene match. CDR3 loop: CASSLGTGLNQPQHF. CDR3 in DNA: TGTGCCAGCAGCCTGGGGACAGGACTTAATCAGCCCCAGCATTTT. Combining the CDR3 with reference TRBV14 and TRBJ1-5 gives the whole variable domain EAGVTQFPSHSVIEKGQTVTLRCDPISGHDNLYWYRRVMGKEIKFLLHFVKESKQDESGMPNNRFLAERTGGTYSTLKVQPAELEDSGVYFCASSLGTGLNQPQHFGDGTRLSIL.

V gene TRBV7-9 combines with J gene TRBJ1-4, with 7 nucleotides matching TRBD1. The CDR3 is 14 residues long. Germline CDR1 SEHNR, CDR2 FQNEAQ (reference sequence). Trimming cost V 1 base and J 5 bases; bases outside gene matches: 1. The CDR3 sequence is CASSLVGQNEKLFF. The DNA for the CDR3 is TGTGCCAGCAGCTTAGTGGGACAGAATGAAAAACTGTTTTTT. Looking up the rest from reference TRBV7-9 and TRBJ1-4 gives the full variable domain: DTGVSQNPRHKITKRGQNVTFRCDPISEHNRLYWYRQTLGQGPEFLTYFQNEAQLEKSRLLSDRFSAERPKGSFSTLEIQRTEQGDSAMYLCASSLVGQNEKLFFGSGTQLSVL.

This clone was seen only once. The rearrangement links TRBV11-3 to TRBJ2-2; the D gene is possibly TRBD1 (6 bases). The CDR3 consists of 15 residues. The V end lost 4 bases, the J end lost 2 bases, and 11 bases lay between the germline ends. Germline CDR1 is SGHNT and CDR2 is YENEEA. The DNA for the CDR3 is TGTGCCAGCAGCTCCCGGGACACCAACACCGGGGAGCTGTTTTTT. Protein: CASSSRDTNTGELFF.

The chain uses TRBV18 and TRBJ2-6; 7 nucleotides align to TRBD1. This CDR3 is 16 amino acids long. Germline V lookup: CDR1 KGHSH, CDR2 LQKENI. Trimming at V came to 6 bases and at J to 4 bases, leaving 9 bases not matched to a gene. The CDR3 region is CASSSYRGSGANVLTF. The CDR3 coding sequence is TGTGCCAGCTCCTCCTACAGGGGATCCGGGGCCAACGTCCTGACTTTC.

The chain has TRBV12-3 or TRBV12-4 and TRBJ1-5, with a possible D match to TRBD1 (5 bases). V shed 5 bases and J shed 5 bases, with 10 bases lying between them. The CDR3 sequence is 13 residues long. The CDR3 spells CASSPTRDQPQHF. The CDR3 bases are TGTGCCAGCAGTCCAACCAGGGATCAGCCCCAGCATTTT.

The gene calls are TRBV25-1 and TRBJ2-1; possibly TRBD1 for D (5 bases). The length of the CDR3 is 13 residues. Trimming stripped 3 bases from V and 10 bases from J, with 13 bases between. Germline V gene lookup returns CDR1 MGHDK and CDR2 SYGVNS. CDR3 region: CASSEPGIGEQFF. The CDR3 bases are TGTGCCAGCAGTGAGCCAGGGATCGGCGAGCAGTTCTTC.

The V and J genes are TRBV3-1 (or the pseudogene TRBV3-2) and TRBJ1-1; 9 bases line up with TRBD1. This CDR3 spans 15 amino acids. The J segment lost 7 bases and the V segment lost 1 base, leaving 7 bases of the junction unmatched. The germline V gene has CDR1 LGHDT and CDR2 YNNKEL (reference sequence). The CDR3 DNA sequence: TGTGCCAGCAGCCAAGCTTGGACAGGGGCGGGTGAAGCTTTCTTT. Amino acids: CASSQAWTGAGEAFF.

The V and J genes are TRBV10-3 and TRBJ1-4, with TRBD1 as a possible D gene (5 bases). Trimming took 2 bases from V and 5 from J, leaving 6 bases between them. This CDR3 has 13 residues. Per the germline V gene, CDR1 is ENHRY and CDR2 is SYGVKD. CDR3 in amino acids: CAISEDSNEKLFF. The CDR3 DNA sequence: TGTGCCATCAGTGAGGACAGCAATGAAAAACTGTTTTTT.

The chain employs TRBV5-1 and TRBJ1-1; tentative D call: TRBD1 (5 bases). Germline loops: CDR1 SGHRS, CDR2 YFSETQ. The CDR3 has 16 amino acids. Trimming left V 0 bases short and J 0 bases short, with 12 bases between. CDR3 DNA: TGCGCCAGCAGCTTGGTCGGGCAGGGCTTGAACACTGAAGCTTTCTTT. Protein sequence: CASSLVGQGLNTEAFF.

The gene calls are TRBV28 and TRBJ1-5, with 7 bases identical to TRBD1. J gave up 3 bases and V 8 bases, and 10 bases lay outside the gene matches. The length of the CDR3 is 15 residues. The germline V gene has CDR1 MDHEN and CDR2 SYDVKM. Here the CDR3 reads CASGVTGAPNQPQHF. CDR3 nucleotides: TGTGCCAGCGGGGTAACAGGGGCCCCCAATCAGCCCCAGCATTTT.

This clone came up many times. In DNA, the CDR3 is TGTGCCAGCAGCTTAACACTAGCGGGGGCCGCGAACACCGGGGAGCTGTTTTTT. This sequence encodes CASSLTLAGAANTGELFF. V gene TRBV7-3 combines with J gene TRBJ2-2; 11 nucleotides agree with TRBD2. The CDR3 contains 18 residues. CDR1 is SGHTA and CDR2 is FQGTGA in the germline V gene. J lost 0 bases, V lost 0 bases, and 3 bases had no gene match.

This clone was counted between two and nine times. This CDR3 is CASSLYSHNEQFF. The CDR3 DNA reads TGTGCCAGCAGCTTATATAGCCACAATGAGCAGTTCTTC. The chain recombines TRBV7-3 with TRBJ2-1; D is uncertain. The V end lost 2 bases, the J end lost 5 bases, and 7 bases lay between the germline ends. The germline gives CDR1 SGHTA, CDR2 FQGTGA. The CDR3 has 13 amino acids.

This chain joins TRBV5-6 and TRBJ2-3; TRBD1 aligns across 11 bases. The CDR3 is 15 amino acids. Germline-derived CDR1 and CDR2 are SGHDT and YYEEEE. The V gene end was trimmed by 3 bases and the J gene end by 5 bases; junction bases not matched to a gene: 5. Here the CDR3 reads CASSSAGTGGDTQYF. The CDR3, as DNA: TGTGCCAGCAGCTCCGCCGGGACAGGGGGAGATACGCAGTATTTT.

This rearrangement joins TRBV7-9 to TRBJ2-1, with D possibly matching TRBD2 (5 bases). V lost 1 base to trimming and J lost 9 bases, with 13 bases between them. The CDR3 runs to 14 residues. Germline CDR1 SEHNR, CDR2 FQNEAQ (reference sequence). The CDR3 nucleotides read TGTGCCAGCAGCTTAGGAGGGCCTGGCGGTGAGCAGTTCTTC. Translating it yields CASSLGGPGGEQFF.